Listed below are T cell receptor beta chains from one sample, sequenced in a study of shared clonotypes between healthy human individuals. The repertoire was sequenced with immunoSEQ multiplex PCR; TCRdb's copy has only in-frame clones and lacks some. The repertoire includes some 1 million clones, about 76% of them detected once, and approximately 1.3% sits in the top ten. The source material was memory CD4+ T cells sorted from blood. The receptor set was obtained from a man younger than 35 in good health. CDR3s include the opening cysteine and the closing phenylalanine or tryptophan. The D gene is left open where the match is weak. Part of the rows lack a size; the others show once, few, many or a class for expanded clones.

J gene: TRBJ1-2; V gene: TRBV6-5; clone size: -; D gene: -; CDR3 DNA: TGTGCCAGCAGTTTGGGAGGGGCGGACTATGGCTACACCTTC; CDR3 protein: CASSLGGADYGYTF
J gene: TRBJ2-2; V gene: TRBV2; clone size: -; D gene: TRBD2; CDR3 DNA: TGTGCCAGCAGTCGACTAGCGGGGCCCGGGGAGCTGTTTTTT; CDR3 protein: CASSRLAGPGELFF
J gene: TRBJ1-6; V gene: TRBV27; clone size: -; D gene: -; CDR3 DNA: TGTGCCAGCACCCAAGGCAGCGGGCCCTATAATTCACCCCTCCACTTT; CDR3 protein: CASTQGSGPYNSPLHF
J gene: TRBJ1-1; V gene: TRBV7-9; clone size: few; D gene: -; CDR3 DNA: TGTGCCAGCAGCGGAAGGGGTCCAATGAACACTGAAGCTTTCTTT; CDR3 protein: CASSGRGPMNTEAFF
J gene: TRBJ1-6; V gene: TRBV7-2; clone size: many; D gene: -; CDR3 DNA: TGTGCCAGCAGCTTAACGGGTAGTATACTGGCGGGATCACCCCTCCACTTT; CDR3 protein: CASSLTGSILAGSPLHF
J gene: TRBJ2-1; V gene: TRBV19; clone size: few; D gene: -; CDR3 DNA: TGTGCCAGTAGTATAGAAGGCAACGCCTACAATGAGCAGTTCTTC; CDR3 protein: CASSIEGNAYNEQFF
J gene: TRBJ2-7; V gene: TRBV5-6; clone size: -; D gene: -; CDR3 DNA: TGTGCCAGCAGCCGTAAACAGGGAGCTCTCGAGCAGTACTTC; CDR3 protein: CASSRKQGALEQYF
J gene: TRBJ2-5; V gene: TRBV7-3; clone size: -; D gene: -; CDR3 DNA: TGTGCCAGCAGGTCGGGGGTGGAAGAGACCCAGTACTTC; CDR3 protein: CASRSGVEETQYF
J gene: TRBJ2-1; V gene: TRBV11-2; clone size: -; D gene: TRBD2; CDR3 DNA: TGTGCCAGCAGCCCAAAATTTACTAGCGGGGGGCCGTACAATGAGCAGTTCTTC; CDR3 protein: CASSPKFTSGGPYNEQFF
J gene: TRBJ2-3; V gene: TRBV18; clone size: -; D gene: TRBD1; CDR3 DNA: TGTGCCAGCTCACCGGCCGGGACAGGGGGCACAGATACGCAGTATTTT; CDR3 protein: CASSPAGTGGTDTQYF
J gene: TRBJ1-2; V gene: TRBV18; clone size: -; D gene: -; CDR3 DNA: TGTGCCAGCTCACCTGGCGTGGGAGCTGGCTACACCTTC; CDR3 protein: CASSPGVGAGYTF
J gene: TRBJ1-1; V gene: TRBV28; clone size: -; D gene: -; CDR3 DNA: TGTGCCAGCAGTCTTATCTCCAGAAATGAAGCTTTCTTT; CDR3 protein: CASSLISRNEAFF
J gene: TRBJ1-1; V gene: TRBV6-1; clone size: few; D gene: -; CDR3 DNA: TGTGCCAGCAGGGGGCAGGGGCGGACTGAAGCTTTCTTT; CDR3 protein: CASRGQGRTEAFF
J gene: TRBJ2-5; V gene: TRBV30; clone size: -; D gene: -; CDR3 DNA: TGTGCCTGGAGTAGGAGGGGGGGAGAGACCCAGTACTTC; CDR3 protein: CAWSRRGGETQYF
J gene: TRBJ1-6; V gene: TRBV9; clone size: -; D gene: -; CDR3 DNA: TGTGCCAGCAGCGGCTCCCGGGCAGATTCACCCCTCCACTTT; CDR3 protein: CASSGSRADSPLHF
J gene: TRBJ2-7; V gene: TRBV7-9; clone size: -; D gene: TRBD2; CDR3 DNA: TGTGCCAGCAGCTTAGTAGGGACTAGCAACGAGCAGTACTTC; CDR3 protein: CASSLVGTSNEQYF